This TCR beta chain was retrieved from a study of graft-versus-host responses after intestinal transplantation. Overall study: Tacrolimus plus steroids were given to all recipients for roughly three years, preceded by anti-thymocyte globulin induction.

This CDR3 region has 14 residues. V was cut by 5 bases and J by 3 bases, with 12 bases left in between. From germline, CDR1 is SNHLY and CDR2 FYNNEI. For this clone: The antigen is unknown.

Study-level points and caveats: Recipient marrow contained GvH clones, some of which appeared first in ileum or blood.

Repertoires were generated with immunoSEQ multiplex PCR, while TCRdb's copy carries only in-frame clones and drops some. The repertoire holds 120,000 or so clones, with about 93% as singletons. The material was unstimulated CD8+ T cells sorted from spleen or lymph node cells, obtained before intestinal transplant. This rearrangement joins TRBV2 to TRBJ2-3; D ambiguous. The source of this sequence is a human donor who received an intestinal transplant. The CDR3 sequence is CASSSGQRTDTQYF. The CDR3 coding sequence is TGTGCCAGCAGTTCCGGCCAAAGGACAGATACGCAGTATTTT.